These 16 T cell receptor beta chains were all obtained from the same sample, sequenced in a study of cytotoxic CD8 clonotypes in ibrutinib-treated CLL. Generated by immunoSEQ multiplex PCR, the TCRdb table keeps only in-frame clones and is missing some. The sample consists of 250,000 to 350,000 clones, approximately 76% of them appearing once. The sample was PBMCs, taken at disease progression, from a patient treated with ibrutinib. Receptors originate from a human donor with chronic lymphocytic leukemia.

This clone was seen only once. The chain carries TRBV7-2 and TRBJ2-7, with D unresolved. V gave up 2 bases and J gave up 6 bases, with 14 bases separating them. This CDR3 contains 14 residues. The germline V gene has CDR1 SGHTA and CDR2 FQGNSA. The CDR3 loop is CASSLQSATIEQYF. CDR3 DNA sequence: TGTGCCAGCAGCTTACAGAGCGCTACGATCGAGCAGTACTTC.

The V gene is TRBV19, the J gene TRBJ2-1; 8 bases agree with TRBD2. The trim removed 4 bases at V and 3 bases at J, leaving 5 bases unmatched. Germline lookup yields CDR1 LNHDA and CDR2 SQIVND (reference sequence). The CDR3 loop spans 15 amino acids. The CDR3 reads CASSNIAGIYNEQFF. Here the CDR3 DNA reads TGTGCCAGTAGTAATATAGCGGGAATCTACAATGAGCAGTTCTTC.

The chain has TRBV11-3 and TRBJ2-7, with D tentatively TRBD2 (5 bases). V was trimmed by 4 bases and J by 0 bases, leaving 7 bases between them. Germline-derived CDR1 and CDR2 are SGHNT and YENEEA. There are 13 residues in the CDR3. The CDR3 reads CASSSRGSYEQYF. CDR3 in DNA: TGTGCCAGCAGCTCCCGGGGCTCCTACGAGCAGTACTTC.

The chain joins TRBV5-1 to TRBJ1-1; D unresolved. The CDR3 is 15 amino acids. V lost 4 bases and J 4 bases, leaving 17 bases between the germline ends. Germline V lookup: CDR1 SGHRS, CDR2 YFSETQ. The DNA of the CDR3 is TGCGCCAGCAGCCCCGGACCCACTCGGGGCACTGAAGCTTTCTTT. The encoded protein is CASSPGPTRGTEAFF.

The chain is built from TRBV5-1 and TRBJ2-7, with a possible D match to TRBD1 (5 bases). CDR3 length: 13 residues. CDR1 is SGHRS and CDR2 is YFSETQ in the germline V gene. The ends were cut back, 6 bases at V and 2 bases at J, with 12 bases in the middle. The chain's CDR3 is CASNPDRAYEQYF. The CDR3, as DNA: TGCGCCAGCAACCCCGACAGAGCCTACGAGCAGTACTTC.

This chain joins TRBV4-1 and TRBJ2-3; 12 bases line up with TRBD2. From germline, CDR1 is MGHRA and CDR2 YSYEKL. V shed 4 bases, J shed 4 bases, and the junction held 6 bases outside the gene matches. This CDR3 has 16 amino acids. CDR3 protein: CASSLRLAGDSDTQYF. CDR3 DNA: TGCGCCAGCAGCCTGCGACTAGCGGGGGACTCAGATACGCAGTATTTT.

DNA of the CDR3: TGCGCCAGCAGCCCCCTAGCGGGGGGGCTTGAGACCCAGTACTTC. It is translated as CASSPLAGGLETQYF. This rearrangement joins TRBV4-1 to TRBJ2-5, with 12 positions matching TRBD2. This CDR3 contains 15 residues. Germline-derived CDR1 and CDR2 are MGHRA and YSYEKL. The V segment lost 4 bases and the J segment 5 bases; nucleotides outside the gene matches: 5.

The chain couples TRBV27 to TRBJ2-5, with 8 bases lining up with TRBD2. The ends lost 6 bases at V and 1 base at J; junction bases unmatched: 7. Germline lookup yields CDR1 MNHEY and CDR2 SMNVEV (reference sequence). The CDR3 spans 15 residues. Here the CDR3 DNA reads TGTGCCAGCAGGAGAGCGGGAGTTAGCCAAGAGACCCAGTACTTC. Its protein product is CASRRAGVSQETQYF.

The V gene is TRBV6-6, the J gene TRBJ2-7, with D tentatively TRBD2 (6 bases). Trimming stripped 2 bases from V and 3 bases from J, with 17 bases between. The CDR3 has 16 amino acids. Germline CDR1 is MNHNY and CDR2 is SVGAGI (reference sequence). The CDR3: CASSYDPLAGNYEQYF. Here the CDR3 DNA reads TGTGCCAGCAGTTACGACCCCTTGGCGGGGAACTACGAGCAGTACTTC.

This clone was detected only a few times. The chain carries TRBV5-1 and TRBJ2-1; the D is unclear. CDR1 and CDR2 (germline): SGHRS, YFSETQ. The V end was cut by 4 bases, the J end by 4 bases, with 9 bases between. This CDR3 is built from 13 residues. The DNA of the CDR3 is TGCGCCAGCAGCATTGATAAATACAATGAGCAGTTCTTC. Translated: CASSIDKYNEQFF. Full variable domain (remainder filled in from reference TRBV5-1 and TRBJ2-1): KAGVTQTPRYLIKTRGQQVTLSCSPISGHRSVSWYQQTPGQGLQFLFEYFSETQRNKGNFPGRFSGRQFSNSRSEMNVSTLELGDSALYLCASSIDKYNEQFFGPGTRLTVL.

Only a few counts were recorded for this clone. The rearrangement links TRBV29-1 to TRBJ2-5; D gene ambiguous. Germline V lookup: CDR1 SQVTM, CDR2 ANQGSEA. V was pared by 3 bases and J by 9 bases, with 11 bases between. The CDR3 contains 11 residues. The CDR3 nucleotides read TGCAGCGTTGAGTCCCGTGTGGCCCAGTACTTC. It is translated as CSVESRVAQYF.

This rearrangement joins TRBV19 to TRBJ2-5; the D gene could be TRBD1 or TRBD2 (5 bases each). CDR1 is LNHDA and CDR2 is SQIVND in the germline V gene (reference sequence). Trimming pared 5 bases from V and 9 bases from J, leaving 16 bases between. The CDR3 runs 13 residues. CDR3 in amino acids: CASSPAMVGAQYF. For the CDR3, the DNA is TGTGCCAGTAGTCCAGCAATGGTGGGGGCCCAGTACTTC.

This clone showed up just a few times. The V gene is TRBV7-9, the J gene TRBJ1-1; D gene unclear. Per germline, CDR1 SEHNR and CDR2 FQNEAQ (reference sequence). The V end lost 6 bases, the J end lost 9 bases, and 20 bases lay between the germline ends. The CDR3 is 14 residues long. CDR3 in amino acids: CASSPETIRPQAFF. CDR3 coding DNA: TGTGCCAGCAGTCCAGAGACGATCCGACCTCAAGCTTTCTTT.

V gene TRBV4-1 combines with J gene TRBJ2-1; TRBD2 matches at 14 bases. Germline trimming cut 2 bases from V and 9 bases from J; bases unmatched to any gene: 9. The CDR3 is 17 residues long. CDR1 is MGHRA, CDR2 YSYEKL, per germline. The CDR3 sequence is CASSQTGLAGGGSEQFF. In DNA form, the CDR3 reads TGCGCCAGCAGCCAAACAGGACTAGCGGGGGGCGGAAGTGAGCAGTTCTTC.

The chain recombines TRBV12-5 with TRBJ1-2; D is perhaps TRBD1 (6 bases). The CDR3 length is 14 residues. V was pared by 1 base and J by 4 bases, with 10 bases between. CDR1 is LGHNT, CDR2 FRNRAP, per germline. DNA for the CDR3: TGTGCTAGTGGTTTGGCAGGGGTTGGCTATGGCTACACCTTC. It translates to CASGLAGVGYGYTF.

The chain employs TRBV21-1 and TRBJ2-7; the table's D gene call, TRBD2, was not cross checked with the DNA. TRBV21-1 is designated a pseudogene. The CDR3 length is 16 residues. CDR3 in DNA: TGTGCCAGCAAAAGATCACTAGCGGTTTCCTCCTACGAGCAGTACTTC. Translation: CASKRSLAVSSYEQYF.